A single sample gave rise to the 12 T cell receptor beta chains below, sequenced in a study of shared clonotypes between healthy human individuals. As defined, naive CD8 cells were CD45RO-negative and positively selected for CCR7, with terminally differentiated effector memory CD45RA+ cells excluded. Assay: immunoSEQ multiplex PCR; the TCRdb copy retains only in-frame clones and omits some. Counted here are millions of clones, about 95% occurring once; the ten biggest clones make up around 1.1%. Sequencing was performed on naive CD8+ T cells sorted from blood. The receptors shown here come from a man between 18 and 35 years old in good health.

On this clone: Different DNA sequences within this sample yield the same CDR3. This chain links TRBV28 with TRBJ2-3; TRBD2 matches 9 bases. Germline assignment: CDR1 MDHEN and CDR2 SYDVKM. Trimming removed 2 bases from V and 0 bases from J; junction bases left unmatched: 3. The length of the CDR3 is 16 residues. The CDR3 nucleotides read TGTGCCAGCAGTTTAGTCCTAGCGGGGAGCACAGATACGCAGTATTTT. Its protein product is CASSLVLAGSTDTQYF. Full variable domain (outside the CDR3, taken from reference TRBV28 and TRBJ2-3): DVKVTQSSRYLVKRTGEKVFLECVQDMDHENMFWYRQDPGLGLRLIYFSYDVKMKEKGDIPEGYSVSREKKERFSLILESASTNQTSMYLCASSLVLAGSTDTQYFGPGTRLTVL.

The genes are TRBV6-6 and TRBJ2-3; D remains unclear. The CDR3 runs to 16 residues. Germline V gives CDR1 MNHNY, CDR2 SVGAGI (reference sequence). The V and J ends lost 0 bases and 2 bases respectively, with 12 bases between them. The CDR3 is CASSYSPGADTDTQYF. The CDR3 region has the DNA TGTGCCAGCAGTTACTCCCCGGGTGCGGACACAGATACGCAGTATTTT.

The gene calls are TRBV27 and TRBJ2-3; 12 bases fit TRBD2. Germline-derived CDR1 and CDR2 are MNHEY and SMNVEV (reference sequence). V lost 6 bases and J lost 4; bases outside the gene matches: 8. The CDR3 runs 16 residues. The chain's CDR3 is CASRPLAGGLSDTQYF. The DNA of the CDR3 is TGTGCCAGCAGGCCCCTAGCGGGGGGGTTGTCAGATACGCAGTATTTT.

This chain connects TRBV5-1 to TRBJ2-7; D possibly corresponds to TRBD2 (6 bases). The V gene's germline CDR1 is SGHRS and CDR2 YFSETQ. This CDR3 region has 13 residues. Deletions cut 3 bases from V and 3 bases from J, with 10 bases between. The DNA of the CDR3 is TGCGCCAGCAGCTCTAGCGTAGGCTACGAGCAGTACTTC. Residues: CASSSSVGYEQYF.

The chain uses TRBV25-1 and TRBJ2-5, with 9 bases that match TRBD1. The CDR3 contains 13 residues. Trimming took 6 bases from V and 10 from J; bases not matched to a gene: 9. The germline gives CDR1 MGHDK, CDR2 SYGVNS. The CDR3, as DNA: TGTGCCAGCAGGCCGGGACAGGGTTTGTACCAGTACTTC. This sequence encodes CASRPGQGLYQYF.

V and J are TRBV5-4 and TRBJ2-3; 8 bases line up with TRBD2. Germline V CDR1 and CDR2: SGHNT, YYREEE (reference sequence). V lost 5 bases, J lost 6 bases, and 11 bases stayed unmatched. This CDR3 comprises 15 residues. CDR3 sequence (DNA): TGTGCCAGCAGTTGGAACGGGGGGGCCTGGGATACGCAGTATTTT. It is translated as CASSWNGGAWDTQYF.

This clone was recorded once. J is TRBJ1-1 and V is TRBV13; D remains ambiguous. This CDR3 is 12 amino acids long. V lost 5 bases and J lost 0, with 4 bases in between. Germline values: CDR1 PRHDT, CDR2 FYEKMQ (reference sequence). DNA of the CDR3: TGTGCCAGCAGCCGGATGAACACTGAAGCTTTCTTT. Translation: CASSRMNTEAFF.

The CDR3 DNA sequence: TGTGCCATCAGAGATACCGGGACAGGGGGAACAGATACGCAGTATTTT. Translation gives CAIRDTGTGGTDTQYF. The chain is built from TRBV10-3 and TRBJ2-3; 11 positions match TRBD1. The V segment lost 6 bases and the J segment 3 bases; nucleotides outside the gene matches: 8. Germline assignment: CDR1 ENHRY and CDR2 SYGVKD. The CDR3 is 16 residues long.

For the CDR3, the DNA is TGTGCCAGCAGTCCTCGACATTCTCAAGAGACCCAGTACTTC. Translation gives CASSPRHSQETQYF. The genes are TRBV27 and TRBJ2-5; no definite D call. The CDR3 contains 14 residues. V was shortened by 5 bases and J by 2 bases, with 12 bases between the two germline ends. Germline CDR1 MNHEY, CDR2 SMNVEV (reference sequence).

CDR3: CASTQVGDEQYF. Written as DNA, the CDR3 is TGTGCCAGCACCCAAGTCGGGGACGAGCAGTACTTC. The chain uses TRBV28 and TRBJ2-7; the D gene is possibly TRBD2 (5 bases). Trimming cost V 7 bases and J 5 bases, with 12 bases left between them. The CDR3 is 12 amino acids. Germline V lookup: CDR1 MDHEN, CDR2 SYDVKM.

The chain has TRBV10-3 and TRBJ2-7; D possibly corresponds to TRBD1 (5 bases). With 0 bases removed from V and 6 bases from J, the gap between germline ends came to 9 bases. The germline V gene has CDR1 ENHRY and CDR2 SYGVKD. The CDR3 loop spans 13 amino acids. The CDR3 here is CAISESVRAEQYF. In DNA, the CDR3 is TGTGCCATCAGTGAGTCGGTCAGGGCCGAGCAGTACTTC.

V is TRBV30 and J is TRBJ2-7; the match to TRBD1 covers 10 bases. The CDR3 loop spans 13 amino acids. Germline values: CDR1 GTSNPN, CDR2 SVGIG (reference sequence). Trimming cost V 6 bases and J 5 bases; bases outside gene matches: 7. The chain's CDR3 is CACTGTGANEQYF. The CDR3 DNA sequence: TGTGCCTGCACCGGGACAGGGGCCAACGAGCAGTACTTC.